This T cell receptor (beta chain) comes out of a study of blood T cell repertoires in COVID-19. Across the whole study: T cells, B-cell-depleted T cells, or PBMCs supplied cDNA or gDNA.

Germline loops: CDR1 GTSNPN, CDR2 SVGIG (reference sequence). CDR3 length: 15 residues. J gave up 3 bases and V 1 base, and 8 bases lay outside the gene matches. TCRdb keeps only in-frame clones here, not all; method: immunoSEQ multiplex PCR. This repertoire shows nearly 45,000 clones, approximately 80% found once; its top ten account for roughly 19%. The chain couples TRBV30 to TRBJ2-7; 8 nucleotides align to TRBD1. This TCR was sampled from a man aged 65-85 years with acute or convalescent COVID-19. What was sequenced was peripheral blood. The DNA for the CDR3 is TGTGCCTGGAGTGAGGGGACAGGCCTGGGCTACGAGCAGTACTTC. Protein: CAWSEGTGLGYEQYF.